The 15 T cell receptor beta chains below all came from one sample that was sequenced in a study of shared clonotypes between healthy human individuals. Sequenced by immunoSEQ multiplex PCR; TCRdb stores in-frame clones only, minus some. This repertoire shows about 1.5 million clones, nearly 99% found once; its top ten account for roughly 0.45%. The sequencing input was naive CD4+ T cells sorted from blood. Sample subset: CD45RA+ positively selected. These receptors were taken from a young man in good health.

The rearrangement links TRBV18 to TRBJ1-2; D is undetermined. CDR1 is KGHSH and CDR2 is LQKENI in the germline V gene. Trimming left V 0 bases short and J 2 bases short, with 10 bases between. This CDR3 comprises 15 residues. The CDR3 region is CASSPPDRRNYGYTF. CDR3 in DNA: TGTGCCAGCTCACCACCGGATCGACGGAACTATGGCTACACCTTC.

The chain combines TRBV7-8 with TRBJ1-2; 8 positions match TRBD1. The CDR3 sequence is 13 residues long. CDR1 and CDR2 from the germline V gene are SGHVS and FQNEAQ. Germline trimming cut 4 bases from V and 7 bases from J; bases unmatched to any gene: 5. CDR3 in DNA: TGTGCCAGCAGCTGGCAGGGGGCGAGTGGCTACACCTTC. Protein sequence: CASSWQGASGYTF.

The chain is built from TRBV29-1 and TRBJ2-7, with 8 positions matching TRBD1. The CDR3 contains 14 residues. The V segment lost 4 bases and the J segment 1 base; nucleotides outside the gene matches: 6. Germline CDR1 SQVTM, CDR2 ANQGSEA. The CDR3 bases are TGCAGCGTTGCGATGGGGACAGGTTCCTACGAGCAGTACTTC. Encoded protein: CSVAMGTGSYEQYF.

This clone was observed once. The V gene is TRBV9, the J gene TRBJ1-2; D gene unclear. Trimming took 2 bases from V and 6 from J, leaving 11 bases between them. There are 13 residues in the CDR3. Germline assignment: CDR1 SGDLS and CDR2 YYNGEE. The chain's CDR3 is CASSVGVADGYTF. Here the CDR3 DNA reads TGTGCCAGCAGCGTTGGGGTCGCGGATGGCTACACCTTC.

A word on this clone: Different DNA sequences within this sample yield the same CDR3. This sequence joins TRBV9 and TRBJ2-7; unclear D gene. Germline CDR1 reads SGDLS; CDR2 reads YYNGEE. CDR3 length: 14 amino acids. Trimming cost V 0 bases and J 0 bases, with 7 bases left between them. The CDR3 sequence: CASSVGPSSYEQYF. In DNA, the CDR3 is TGTGCCAGCAGCGTAGGGCCCAGCTCCTACGAGCAGTACTTC.

The chain couples TRBV5-1 to TRBJ2-1; a weak D match, TRBD2 (6 bases). Per germline, CDR1 SGHRS and CDR2 YFSETQ. V was cut by 5 bases and J by 8 bases, with 14 bases left in between. The CDR3 extends over 13 amino acids. The CDR3 spells CASSKLAGDEQFF. The CDR3, as DNA: TGCGCCAGCAGTAAACTAGCTGGGGATGAGCAGTTCTTC.

The chain uses TRBV5-1 and TRBJ2-7; 10 bases match TRBD2. In germline, CDR1 is SGHRS, CDR2 YFSETQ. Unmatched junction bases numbered 9, after V lost 4 bases and J lost 2 bases. The CDR3 consists of 16 residues. The CDR3: CASSPDVAGGTYEQYF. DNA for the CDR3: TGCGCCAGCAGCCCGGACGTAGCGGGAGGCACCTACGAGCAGTACTTC.

V and J are TRBV11-2 and TRBJ2-2; D gene uncertain. Germline lookup yields CDR1 SGHAT and CDR2 FQNNGV. V lost 1 base, J lost 9 bases, and 9 bases lay in between. The CDR3 spans 13 residues. The CDR3 DNA is TGTGCCAGCAGCTTAGGATGGTTGAGGGAGCTGTTTTTT. It yields the protein CASSLGWLRELFF. The variable domain in full, completed from reference TRBV11-2 and TRBJ2-2, reads EAGVAQSPRYKIIEKRQSVAFWCNPISGHATLYWYQQILGQGPKLLIQFQNNGVVDDSQLPKDRFSAERLKGVDSTLKIQPAKLEDSAVYLCASSLGWLRELFFGEGSRLTVL.

This chain uses TRBV6-1 with TRBJ2-1; D is possibly TRBD1 (6 bases). Trimming took off 5 bases at V and 0 bases at J, with 11 bases between the two ends. The V gene's germline CDR1 is MNHNS and CDR2 SASEGT. The CDR3 has 15 residues. The CDR3 DNA sequence: TGTGCCAGCAGTCGTATGGACAGCTCCTACAATGAGCAGTTCTTC. This codes for CASSRMDSSYNEQFF.

The chain has TRBV6-5 and TRBJ1-1; 7 bases fit TRBD1. Germline CDR1 MNHEY, CDR2 SVGAGI. V was pared by 6 bases and J by 4 bases, with 2 bases of the junction left unmatched. The CDR3 loop spans 12 amino acids. Here the CDR3 DNA reads TGTGCCAGCAGCACAGGGGCCACTGAAGCTTTCTTT. Its translation: CASSTGATEAFF.

This sequence joins TRBV5-8 and TRBJ1-3; no reliable D call. V was pared by 0 bases and J by 7 bases, with 17 bases between. The CDR3 totals 16 residues. The germline gives CDR1 SGHTS, CDR2 YDEGEE. The CDR3 region is CASSLGPIDTGNTIYF. The CDR3 nucleotides read TGTGCCAGCAGCTTGGGCCCTATAGATACGGGGAACACCATATATTTT.

V gene TRBV15 combines with J gene TRBJ1-4, with D perhaps matching TRBD1 (5 bases). V was trimmed by 3 bases and J by 0 bases, leaving 20 bases between them. Germline V gene lookup returns CDR1 LNHNV and CDR2 YYDKDF (reference sequence). The CDR3 has 19 amino acids. The CDR3, as DNA: TGTGCCACCAGCAGCGACCGGAGGGGTGGGGGTACAACTAATGAAAAACTGTTTTTT. Translation: CATSSDRRGGGTTNEKLFF.

The V and J genes are TRBV10-3 and TRBJ1-1, with 12 bases that match TRBD1. The CDR3 has 13 residues. The V gene's germline CDR1 is ENHRY and CDR2 SYGVKD. The ends lost 10 bases at V and 4 bases at J; junction bases unmatched: 4. The CDR3 loop reads CATWDRGLTEAFF. CDR3 in DNA: TGTGCCACCTGGGACAGGGGGCTCACTGAAGCTTTCTTT.

This sequence joins TRBV5-5 and TRBJ2-7; maybe TRBD2 (5 bases). V lost 1 base and J lost 11, with 13 bases in between. Per germline, CDR1 SGHKS and CDR2 YYEKEE (reference sequence). The CDR3 extends over 12 amino acids. The CDR3 DNA sequence: TGTGCCAGCAGCTTGCCGGGCTCAGCGGAGTACTTC. Residues: CASSLPGSAEYF.

The chain couples TRBV13 to TRBJ1-2; D is unclear. Germline V lookup: CDR1 PRHDT, CDR2 FYEKMQ (reference sequence). The CDR3 contains 17 residues. Trimming left V 5 bases short and J 7 bases short, with 26 bases between. The CDR3 nucleotides read TGTGCCAGCAGCCTGAAACTAGGTGGTACTACGACTGTTGGCTACACCTTC. Its protein is CASSLKLGGTTTVGYTF.